This TCR beta chain was recorded in a study of blood T cell repertoires in COVID-19. Background on the study: The United States, Italy and Spain supplied acute and convalescent COVID-19 samples.

In the authors' workflow: By means of reference gene primer amplification, nucleated cell counts were estimated. Sequencing used immunoSEQ multiplex PCR; TCRdb keeps in-frame clones, though not all of them. The V and J calls and clone size are taken from that table; D and trimming were inferred from the DNA. The table records tens of thousands of clones, 82% of them present only once. The CDR3 consists of 15 residues. Germline values: CDR1 SEHNR, CDR2 FQNEAQ (reference sequence). Trimming at V came to 3 bases and at J to 7 bases, leaving 9 bases not matched to a gene. The V and J genes are TRBV7-9 and TRBJ1-2; 9 bases map to TRBD1. Sample: peripheral blood. The TCR originated in a human donor in a cohort sampled during active COVID-19. The CDR3 DNA is TGTGCCAGCAGCTTTGACACAGGGGGCGATGGTGGCTACACCTTC. Amino acids: CASSFDTGGDGGYTF.